Following are 17 T cell receptor beta chains from one sample sequenced in a study of blood T cell repertoires in COVID-19 (dated by TCRdb to 2018 to 2020). The library was made by the immunoSEQ multiplex PCR assay. TCRdb provides this immuneACCESS table in a form limited to in-frame rearrangements. Some clones are lacking; in checked studies, under half of them reflect an unresolved V gene, and why the rest are absent is not known. The sample records some 340,000 clones, about four fifths of which are singletons. The ten most abundant clones make up 2.5% to 3% of the sample. Sample: peripheral blood. Receptors originate from a man aged 25 to 40 with active or convalescent COVID-19.

The rearrangement uses TRBV7-2 and TRBJ1-4; D unresolved. This CDR3 is 15 amino acids long. V gave up 2 bases and J gave up 10 bases, with 17 bases separating them. Germline CDR1 and CDR2: SGHTA and FQGNSA. CDR3 amino acids: CASSLNTAGITKLFF. The CDR3 coding sequence is TGTGCCAGCAGCTTAAACACGGCAGGAATTACAAAACTGTTTTTT.

As DNA, the CDR3 is TGTGCCAGCAGTTTCCCCGACCGGCGGTCTCAGTTCTTC. As protein: CASSFPDRRSQFF. The chain uses TRBV27 and TRBJ2-1; D is uncertain. The CDR3 sequence is 13 residues long. Trimming removed 3 bases at V and 13 bases at J, with 16 bases between. Germline loops: CDR1 MNHEY, CDR2 SMNVEV (reference sequence).

In its sample, this clone was seen many times. V gene TRBV2 combines with J gene TRBJ2-1, with 7 nucleotides matching TRBD2. The CDR3 length is 13 residues. The trim removed 6 bases at V and 7 bases at J, leaving 6 bases unmatched. The V gene's germline CDR1 is SNHLY and CDR2 FYNNEI. The CDR3 DNA sequence: TGTGCCAGCAGGTCTGCGGGAGTGAATGAGCAGTTCTTC. Encoded protein: CASRSAGVNEQFF.

CDR3 DNA sequence: TGTGCCAGCAGCCCATCGATACTCTACGAGCAGTACTTC. Translated: CASSPSILYEQYF. J is TRBJ2-7 and V is TRBV5-6, with unresolved D. Looked up from germline, CDR1 is SGHDT and CDR2 is YYEEEE. V lost 4 bases to trimming and J lost 3 bases, with 11 bases between them. CDR3 length: 13 residues.

The gene calls are TRBV6-2 or TRBV6-3 and TRBJ1-1, with D perhaps TRBD1 (5 bases). The CDR3 loop spans 16 amino acids. Trimming pared 2 bases from V and 5 bases from J, leaving 18 bases between. Germline V gene lookup returns CDR1 MNHEY and CDR2 SVGEGT. The CDR3, as DNA: TGTGCCAGCAGTTACGAGGGCTACGGGGGGAGGACTGAAGCTTTCTTT. This encodes CASSYEGYGGRTEAFF.

The chain combines TRBV30 with TRBJ2-7; 8 nucleotides agree with TRBD1. Germline CDR1 GTSNPN, CDR2 SVGIG (reference sequence). The CDR3 loop spans 11 amino acids. The V segment lost 5 bases and the J segment 5 bases; nucleotides outside the gene matches: 2. CDR3 sequence reads: CAWQGANEQYF. The CDR3 DNA sequence: TGTGCCTGGCAGGGGGCGAACGAGCAGTACTTC.

V and J are TRBV4-2 and TRBJ2-7, with 7 bases that match TRBD1. Germline V gene data show CDR1 as LGHNA and CDR2 as YNFKEQ. The CDR3 has 15 amino acids. J lost 5 bases, V lost 1 base, and 8 bases had no gene match. DNA of the CDR3: TGTGCCAGCAGCCAAGCGACAGGGCTAAGGGACGAGCAGTACTTC. Translated: CASSQATGLRDEQYF.

This rearrangement joins TRBV2 to TRBJ1-1; D might be TRBD1 (5 bases). The CDR3 consists of 13 residues. Germline-derived CDR1 and CDR2 are SNHLY and FYNNEI. Deletions cut 1 base from V and 7 bases from J, with 10 bases between. The CDR3 spells CASSEGEGLEAFF. The CDR3 nucleotides are TGTGCCAGCAGTGAAGGTGAGGGACTTGAAGCTTTCTTT.

This chain links TRBV29-1 with TRBJ2-7; 9 positions agree with TRBD2. Germline lookup yields CDR1 SQVTM and CDR2 ANQGSEA. There are 14 residues in the CDR3. The J segment lost 7 bases and the V segment lost 4 bases, leaving 11 bases of the junction unmatched. CDR3 sequence reads: CSVAAAGGHREQYF. The CDR3 nucleotides are TGCAGCGTTGCAGCTGCGGGAGGGCATAGGGAGCAGTACTTC.

The chain has TRBV2 and TRBJ2-3, with D unresolved. The CDR3 consists of 14 residues. The V gene lost 6 bases and the J gene lost 2 bases, with 12 bases spanning the gap. CDR1 and CDR2 from the germline V gene are SNHLY and FYNNEI. This CDR3 reads CASSVRSYTDTQYF. CDR3 DNA sequence: TGTGCCAGCAGCGTTAGAAGTTACACAGATACGCAGTATTTT.

This clone has only one observation. The genes are TRBV7-2 and TRBJ2-7; D is perhaps TRBD2 (5 bases). The germline CDR1 and CDR2 sequences are SGHTA and FQGNSA. V lost 1 base and J lost 1, with 5 bases in between. This CDR3 comprises 13 residues. The CDR3 protein is CASSLERSYEQYF. In DNA form, the CDR3 reads TGTGCCAGCAGCTTAGAGCGGTCCTACGAGCAGTACTTC.

This clone has a single count. The CDR3 loop is CASRFLDGKDNTGELFF. The CDR3 region has the DNA TGTGCAAGTCGCTTCCTGGACGGGAAGGATAACACCGGGGAGCTGTTTTTT. The V call is TRBV12-2, the J call TRBJ2-2; the tabulated D call, TRBD2, remains unverified against the DNA. TRBV12-2 is a pseudogene. The CDR3 loop spans 17 amino acids.

The rearrangement uses TRBV4-2 and TRBJ1-1; TRBD1 agrees at 7 bases. This CDR3 spans 16 amino acids. The V segment lost 4 bases and the J segment 2 bases; nucleotides outside the gene matches: 10. From germline, CDR1 is LGHNA and CDR2 YNFKEQ. CDR3 sequence reads: CASSLGTDALNTEAFF. CDR3 in DNA: TGTGCCAGCAGCCTTGGGACAGATGCCCTAAACACTGAAGCTTTCTTT.

J is TRBJ2-1 and V is TRBV7-9; a weak D match, TRBD2 (7 bases). The CDR3 consists of 16 residues. CDR1 SEHNR and CDR2 FQNEAQ come from the germline V gene (reference sequence). Trimming cost V 2 bases and J 6 bases, with 17 bases left between them. CDR3 in DNA: TGTGCCAGCAGCTTAAGGGGGGGCACTGCCGCCAATGAGCAGTTCTTC. Translated, it gives CASSLRGGTAANEQFF.

J is TRBJ1-5 and V is TRBV7-2; no clear D. V lost 6 bases, J lost 5 bases, and 11 bases lay in between. CDR1 and CDR2 from the germline V gene are SGHTA and FQGNSA. The CDR3 runs 13 residues. For the CDR3, the DNA is TGTGCCAGCAGTCCAAAGGGAGATCAGCCCCAGCATTTT. Its translation: CASSPKGDQPQHF.

This sequence joins TRBV4-1 and TRBJ1-6, with 9 bases fitting TRBD1. The CDR3 consists of 15 residues. J lost 9 bases, V lost 4 bases, and 7 bases had no gene match. CDR1 MGHRA and CDR2 YSYEKL come from the germline V gene. The CDR3 nucleotides read TGCGCCAGCAGCCCTGGACAGGGGATGAGTTCACCCCTCCACTTT. It yields the protein CASSPGQGMSSPLHF.

The chain joins TRBV6-5 to TRBJ2-2, with D unresolved. Germline V gene lookup returns CDR1 MNHEY and CDR2 SVGAGI. V lost 5 bases, J lost 3 bases, and 10 bases lay in between. The CDR3 loop spans 14 amino acids. CDR3 in amino acids: CASSRGEDTGELFF. CDR3 DNA: TGTGCCAGCAGTAGAGGAGAGGACACCGGGGAGCTGTTTTTT.